Reported below is one TCR beta chain. This clone was observed a handful of times. The target of this receptor is not known. No qualities accompany the bases; no much larger clone lies one base away. Each sample was amplified in two independent genomic DNA replicates, using about 0.52 ug for blood and approximately 1.6 ug for tumor or normal breast. TCRB sequencing of genomic DNA was carried out with the ImmunoSeq Intro kit according to the manufacturer's instructions. Multiplex PCR ran 30 to 40 cycles with proprietary primers and spike-in control sequences for absolute quantification. An 87-bp fragment spanning the CDR3 and flanking V and J genes was sequenced with single-end 150-bp reads. Each lane of an Illumina MiSeq running version 3.0 chemistry carried seven multiplexed samples, with two replicates apiece. The study's processing was this. The vendor's proprietary pipeline processed the raw data and merged both replicates into a single result for each sample. Productive rearrangements sharing the V-gene family, CDR3 amino acid sequence and J-gene segment were defined as clonotypes. Clonality was calculated as 1 minus the normalized Shannon entropy (Pielou evenness) of TCRB abundances. To estimate T cell density, the total number of templates was divided by the number of input cells, which was inferred from the amount of DNA input. Recon was used with default parameters to estimate total repertoire diversity and clonality. Tumor-enriched clonotypes were defined as having over 0.1% abundance in tumor and at least 32-fold higher abundance than in normal breast. The table was pulled from immuneACCESS by TCRdb, which kept in-frame rearrangements only. Such tables lose some clones; where checked, under half of the loss comes from unresolved V genes, and the rest has no known cause. Clone size and the V and J calls come from that table; the DNA yielded D and trimming. The table for this sample lists roughly 9,900 clones; around 66% of them were counted only once. The ten most abundant clones make up about 11% of the sample.

The sample belongs to a study of early stage breast cancer tumors (dated by TCRdb to the late 2010s). Regarding the complete study: Of the roughly 15 invasive breast tumors, 12 to 13 were found to be estrogen receptor-positive, progesterone receptor-positive and HER2-negative. About 65% of the 12 ER+/PR+/HER2- tumors were invasive ductal carcinomas, while the other four were invasive lobular carcinomas. On average, each sample had about 9.6-fold read coverage. The samples as a whole yielded some 2,500,000 detected templates, corresponding to 900,000 to 1,100,000 unique clonotypes.

Study-wide findings and limitations: The small cohort size prevented analysis by tumor subtype. Repertoires from blood resembled normal breast more closely than tumor, and using blood as a reference for each tissue separated tumor from normal in about 85% of the 16 patients. Enriched TCRB sequences shared across patients were found to be mostly commonly generated sequences that were unlikely to play an important role in the tumor microenvironment. Compared with adjacent normal breast tissue, tumors had approximately 2.5-fold higher T cell density and higher clonality. Chain pairing and functional markers such as CD4, CD8 and FOXP3 were missed by bulk genomic DNA sequencing of unsorted cells.

About 19-50 mg of tumor tissue was diced and typically yielded more than 2.5 ug of DNA. The study profiled bulk TCR beta-chain repertoires in matched peripheral blood, tumor and adjacent normal breast tissue taken from fewer than 20 patients with early-stage breast cancer. After resection, tumor tissue identified by eye was cut out and put into prechilled RNAlater. Using a TissueLyser II, roughly 18-55 mg of tumor tissue was diced and homogenized in RLTplus buffer with beta-mercaptoethanol and antifoaming agent. Genomic DNA was extracted with the Qiagen AllPrep DNA/RNA Mini kit. V gives up 3 bases and J gives up 2 bases, and the segment between their germline ends measures 10 bases. From its cysteine to its phenylalanine, the CDR3 spans 14 amino acids. Left in the record is the CDR3 DNA by itself, 42 bases read in frame from the first base. CDR1 and CDR2 are drawn from the germline V gene: SGHVS, FNYEAQ.

The chain is encoded by TRBV7-6 joined to TRBJ1-1; the D gene is perhaps TRBD1, from 6 matching bases. The receptor comes from a person between 60 and 69 years old with breast cancer. Source material: breast tumor tissue. The nucleotide sequence is given as TGTGCCAGCAGCTTGGGGGGGCCTAACACTGAAGCTTTCTTT. Translated, this is CASSLGGPNTEAFF.